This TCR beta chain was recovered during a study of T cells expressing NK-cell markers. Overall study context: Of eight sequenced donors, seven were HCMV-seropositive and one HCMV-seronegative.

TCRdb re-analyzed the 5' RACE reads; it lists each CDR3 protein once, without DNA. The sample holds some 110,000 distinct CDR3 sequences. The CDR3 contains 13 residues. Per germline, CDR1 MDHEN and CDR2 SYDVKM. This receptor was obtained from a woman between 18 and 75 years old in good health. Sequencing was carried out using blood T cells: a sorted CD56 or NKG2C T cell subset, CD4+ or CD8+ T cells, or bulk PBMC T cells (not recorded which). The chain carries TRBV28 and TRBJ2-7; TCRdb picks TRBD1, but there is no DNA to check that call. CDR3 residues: CASVLIGAGEQYF.